This T cell receptor beta chain comes out of a study of beta chain features in type 1 diabetes. Each sorted fraction was over 98% pure. The study's findings and limits: Patients and controls would be equally affected if PCR favored shorter templates. Insertions were fewer and deletions more numerous at VDJ junctions in type 1 diabetes patients.

The CDR3 has 15 residues. Germline CDR1 and CDR2: SGHDT and YYEEEE. With 3 bases clipped from V and 3 bases from J, the junction kept 3 bases outside the gene matches. The study reverse transcribed the entire isolated RNA, so it sequenced expressed TCRB transcripts. Data came from immunoSEQ multiplex PCR; TCRdb stores just in-frame clones and leaves some out. The table has 450,000 or so clones, approximately 10% seen once. About this clone itself: Its antigen remains unidentified. This CDR3 is also generated by other DNA sequences in the sample.

This receptor was taken from a woman between 18 and 29 years old in good health. This chain connects TRBV5-6 to TRBJ2-6, with 7 bases fitting TRBD1. Sequencing was performed on naive CD4+ T cells from blood. The CDR3 region is CASSYRGSGANVLTF. The DNA for the CDR3 is TGTGCCAGCAGCTACAGGGGAAGTGGGGCCAACGTCCTGACTTTC.